What follows are 5 T cell receptor beta chains derived from one specimen sequenced in a study of T cells in Graves' hyperthyroidism and ophthalmopathy. Researchers amplified the TCR beta CDR3 regions from RNA transcripts. The HTBI primer set was used in a first-round RT-PCR of the TCR CDR3. TCRdb processed the multiplex PCR reads anew with MiXCR; each CDR3 protein has one entry. Among some 250,000 distinct CDR3 sequences listed, approximately 15% were seen once. Sequencing used blood. The receptors derive from a woman in her thirties or forties with Graves' hyperthyroidism that later progressed to Graves' ophthalmopathy.

This clonotype was detected many times. The genes are TRBV6-1 and TRBJ2-2; 10 bases align to TRBD1. The CDR3 length is 17 residues. CDR1 is MNHNS and CDR2 is SASEGT in the germline V gene. Unmatched junction bases numbered 13, after V lost 6 bases and J lost 6 bases. The CDR3 loop reads CASRPGPGQGLPGELFF. In nucleotides, the CDR3 is TGTGCCAGCAGACCAGGACCGGGACAGGGGCTTCCCGGGGAGCTGTTTTTT.

In this sample, this clonotype turned up many times. The CDR3 nucleotides read TGTGCCAGCAGCCTCGGGGGACAGGGTAGATCACCCCTCCACTTT. It encodes CASSLGGQGRSPLHF. The chain is built from TRBV27 and TRBJ1-6, with 9 bases aligning to TRBD1. Unmatched junction bases numbered 10, after V lost 6 bases and J lost 10 bases. Per germline, CDR1 MNHEY and CDR2 SMNVEV (reference sequence). The CDR3 spans 15 residues.

In this sample, this clonotype turned up many times. This chain links TRBV7-9 with TRBJ2-2, with a weak D call TRBD1 (5 bases). Looked up from germline, CDR1 is SEHNR and CDR2 is FQNEAQ (reference sequence). V lost 0 bases to trimming and J lost 6 bases, with 14 bases between them. There are 16 residues in the CDR3. This chain's CDR3 is CASSLAGANRAGELFF. CDR3 DNA sequence: TGTGCCAGCAGCTTAGCTGGGGCCAACCGGGCCGGGGAGCTGTTTTTT. The full variable domain, completed using reference TRBV7-9 and TRBJ2-2, is DTGVSQNPRHKITKRGQNVTFRCDPISEHNRLYWYRQTLGQGPEFLTYFQNEAQLEKSRLLSDRFSAERPKGSFSTLEIQRTEQGDSAMYLCASSLAGANRAGELFFGEGSRLTVL.

This clonotype was recorded at least ten times. This chain joins TRBV5-1 and TRBJ2-1, with 8 bases matching TRBD2. Trimming removed 3 bases from V and 7 bases from J; junction bases left unmatched: 18. The germline gives CDR1 SGHRS, CDR2 YFSETQ. The CDR3 covers 18 residues. This chain's CDR3 is CASSWGSVAGSFENEQFF. The CDR3, as DNA: TGCGCCAGCAGCTGGGGATCCGTAGCGGGATCCTTTGAGAATGAGCAGTTCTTC.

This clonotype was detected a few times. The chain joins TRBV20-1 to TRBJ2-3; no clear D. V shed 4 bases and J shed 0 bases, with 5 bases lying between them. Germline CDR1 DFQATT, CDR2 SNEGSKA (reference sequence). The CDR3 covers 12 residues. The CDR3 protein is CSAMTSTDTQYF. CDR3 DNA sequence: TGCAGTGCTATGACCAGCACAGATACGCAGTATTTT.